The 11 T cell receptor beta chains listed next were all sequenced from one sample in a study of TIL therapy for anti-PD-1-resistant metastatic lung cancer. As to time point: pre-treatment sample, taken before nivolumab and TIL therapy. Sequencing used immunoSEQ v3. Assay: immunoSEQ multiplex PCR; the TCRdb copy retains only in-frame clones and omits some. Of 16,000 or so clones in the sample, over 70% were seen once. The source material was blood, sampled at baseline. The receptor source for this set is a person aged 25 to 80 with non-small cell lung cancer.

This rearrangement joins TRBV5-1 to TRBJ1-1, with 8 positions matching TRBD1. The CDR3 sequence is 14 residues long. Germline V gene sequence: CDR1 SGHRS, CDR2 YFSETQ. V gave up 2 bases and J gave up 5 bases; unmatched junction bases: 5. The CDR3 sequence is CASSFGTGDTEAFF. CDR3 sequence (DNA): TGCGCCAGCAGCTTTGGGACAGGCGATACTGAAGCTTTCTTT.

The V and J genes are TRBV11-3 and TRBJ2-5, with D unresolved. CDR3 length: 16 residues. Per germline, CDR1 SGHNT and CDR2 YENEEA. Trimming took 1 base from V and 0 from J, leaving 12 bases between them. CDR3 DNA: TGTGCCAGCAGCTTAGGAGAGATACCGTACCAAGAGACCCAGTACTTC. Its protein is CASSLGEIPYQETQYF.

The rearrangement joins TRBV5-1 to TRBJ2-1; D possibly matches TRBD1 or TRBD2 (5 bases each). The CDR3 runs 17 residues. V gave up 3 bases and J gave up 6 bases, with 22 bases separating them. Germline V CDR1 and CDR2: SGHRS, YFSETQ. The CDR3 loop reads CASSSDPLGTRSNEQFF. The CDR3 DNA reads TGCGCCAGCAGCTCCGATCCCCTCGGGACGCGAAGCAATGAGCAGTTCTTC.

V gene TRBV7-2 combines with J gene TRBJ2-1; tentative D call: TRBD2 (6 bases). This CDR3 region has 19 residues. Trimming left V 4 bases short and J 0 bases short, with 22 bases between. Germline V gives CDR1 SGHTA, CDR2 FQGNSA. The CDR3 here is CASSWRARFDRSSYNEQFF. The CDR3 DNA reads TGTGCCAGCAGCTGGAGGGCCCGATTCGACCGAAGCTCCTACAATGAGCAGTTCTTC.

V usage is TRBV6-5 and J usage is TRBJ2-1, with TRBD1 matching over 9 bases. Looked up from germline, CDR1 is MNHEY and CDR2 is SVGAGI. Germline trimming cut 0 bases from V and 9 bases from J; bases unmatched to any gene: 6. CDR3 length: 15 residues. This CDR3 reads CASSYSWGQGGEQFF. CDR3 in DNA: TGTGCCAGCAGTTACTCGTGGGGACAGGGTGGTGAGCAGTTCTTC.

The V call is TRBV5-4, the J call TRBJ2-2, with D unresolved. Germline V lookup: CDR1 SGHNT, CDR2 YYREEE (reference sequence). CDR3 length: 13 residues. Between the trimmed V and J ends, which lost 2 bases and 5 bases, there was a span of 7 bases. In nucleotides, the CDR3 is TGTGCCAGCAGCTTAATCCTGACCGGGGAGCTGTTTTTT. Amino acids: CASSLILTGELFF.

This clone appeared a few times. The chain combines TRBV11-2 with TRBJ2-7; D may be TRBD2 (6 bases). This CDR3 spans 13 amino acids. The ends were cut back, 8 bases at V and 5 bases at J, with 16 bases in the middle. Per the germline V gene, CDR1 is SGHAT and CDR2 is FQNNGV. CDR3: CASYGGARDEQYF. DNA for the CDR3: TGTGCCAGCTACGGAGGGGCCCGCGACGAGCAGTACTTC.

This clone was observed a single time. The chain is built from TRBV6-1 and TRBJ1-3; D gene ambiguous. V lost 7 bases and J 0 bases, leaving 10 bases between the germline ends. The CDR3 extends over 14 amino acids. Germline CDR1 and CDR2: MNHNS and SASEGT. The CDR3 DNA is TGTGCCAGCAATATGACCCCCTCTGGAAACACCATATATTTT. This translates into CASNMTPSGNTIYF.

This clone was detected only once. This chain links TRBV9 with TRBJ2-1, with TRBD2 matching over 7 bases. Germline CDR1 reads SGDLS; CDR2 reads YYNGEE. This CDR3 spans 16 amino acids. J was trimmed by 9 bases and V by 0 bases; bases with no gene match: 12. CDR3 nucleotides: TGTGCCAGCAGCGTAGTAAGAGCGGGGTCTGCGGTTGAGCAGTTCTTC. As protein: CASSVVRAGSAVEQFF.

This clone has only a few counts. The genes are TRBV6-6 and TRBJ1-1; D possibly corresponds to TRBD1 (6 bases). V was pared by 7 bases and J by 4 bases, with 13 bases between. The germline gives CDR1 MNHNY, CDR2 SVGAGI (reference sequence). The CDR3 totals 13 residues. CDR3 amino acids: CASITGRPTEAFF. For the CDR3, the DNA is TGTGCCAGCATTACAGGGCGCCCCACTGAAGCTTTCTTT.

The CDR3, as DNA: TGTGCCAGCAGCTTGGGGCGGGGGGTCCAAGAGACCCAGTACTTC. This translates into CASSLGRGVQETQYF. The chain combines TRBV7-6 with TRBJ2-5; 8 bases match TRBD2. Trimming cost V 3 bases and J 1 base; bases outside gene matches: 4. CDR1 and CDR2 from the germline V gene are SGHVS and FNYEAQ. CDR3 length: 15 amino acids.